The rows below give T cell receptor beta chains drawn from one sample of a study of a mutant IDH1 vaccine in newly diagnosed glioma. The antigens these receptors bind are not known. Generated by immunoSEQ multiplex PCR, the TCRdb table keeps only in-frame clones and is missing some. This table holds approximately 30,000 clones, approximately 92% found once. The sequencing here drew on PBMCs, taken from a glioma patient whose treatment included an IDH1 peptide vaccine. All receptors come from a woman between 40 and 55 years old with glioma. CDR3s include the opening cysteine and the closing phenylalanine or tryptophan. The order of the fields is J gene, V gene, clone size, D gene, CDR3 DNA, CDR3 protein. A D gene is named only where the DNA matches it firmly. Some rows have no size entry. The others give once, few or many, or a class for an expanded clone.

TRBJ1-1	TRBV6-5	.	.	TGTGCCAGCAGCCCTAACAGGAACACTGAAGCTTTCTTT	CASSPNRNTEAFF
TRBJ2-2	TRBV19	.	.	TGTGCCACCAGTCGATCCCCGGACAGTATCACCGGGGAGCTGTTTTTT	CATSRSPDSITGELFF
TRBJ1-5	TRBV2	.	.	TGTGCCAGCAGTGTTACAGGGCATCAGCCCCAGCATTTT	CASSVTGHQPQHF
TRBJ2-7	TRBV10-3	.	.	TGTGCCATCAGTGAGGGAGGGGCTGACTACGAGCAGTACTTC	CAISEGGADYEQYF
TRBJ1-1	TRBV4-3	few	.	TGCGCCAGCAGCCAAGAGGGTAGGGGTGAAGCTTTCTTT	CASSQEGRGEAFF
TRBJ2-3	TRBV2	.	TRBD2	TGTGCCAGCCGGTGGAACGCGGGGGGGAGCACAGATACGCAGTATTTT	CASRWNAGGSTDTQYF
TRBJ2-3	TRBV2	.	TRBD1	TGTGCCAGCAGGAATCGGACAGGGGGCGCAGATACGCAGTATTTT	CASRNRTGGADTQYF
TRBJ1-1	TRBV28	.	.	TGTGCCAGCAGTTTGTTGCCAGGGACCAAGAACACTGAAGCTTTCTTT	CASSLLPGTKNTEAFF
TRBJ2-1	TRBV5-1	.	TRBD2	TGCGCCAGCAACCCGATAGCGGGGTCCTACAATGAGCAGTTCTTC	CASNPIAGSYNEQFF
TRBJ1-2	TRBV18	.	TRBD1	TGTGCCAGCTCACCGAACAGGGGCTATGGCTACACCTTC	CASSPNRGYGYTF
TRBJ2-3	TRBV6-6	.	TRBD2	TGTGCCAGCAGTACTGGGACTAGCGGGGGCGGGGATACGCAGTATTTT	CASSTGTSGGGDTQYF
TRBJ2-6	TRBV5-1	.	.	TGCGCCAGCAGCCCGATTATCTCTGGGGCCAACGTCCTGACTTTC	CASSPIISGANVLTF
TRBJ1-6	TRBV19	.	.	TGTGCCAGAATCATTGGCGGAGGAGGCTCACCCCTCCACTTT	CARIIGGGGSPLHF
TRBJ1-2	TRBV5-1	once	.	TGCGCCAGCAGCCCCCCGGGGGGCATCTATGGCTACACCTTC	CASSPPGGIYGYTF
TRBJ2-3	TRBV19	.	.	TGTGCCAGTAGACTATCGGGCGATACGCAGTATTTT	CASRLSGDTQYF
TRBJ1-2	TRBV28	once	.	TGTGCCAGCAGCGCAGGGCAAGCTAACTATGGCTACACCTTC	CASSAGQANYGYTF
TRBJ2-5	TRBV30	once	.	TGTGCCTGGAGTGTCGGCGGGCTTTCAGAGACCCAGTACTTC	CAWSVGGLSETQYF
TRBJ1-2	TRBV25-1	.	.	TGTGCCAGCAGTGGCAGAAACTATGGCTACACCTTC	CASSGRNYGYTF
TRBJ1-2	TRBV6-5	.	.	TGTGCCAGCAGGACTTACGATGGCTACACCTTC	CASRTYDGYTF
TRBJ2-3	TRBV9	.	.	TGTGCCAGCAGCCCAATGGGGGGAACTAGCACAGATACGCAGTATTTT	CASSPMGGTSTDTQYF
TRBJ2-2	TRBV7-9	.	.	TGTGCCAGCAGCTTCCGGAACAGGGACACCGGGGAGCTGTTTTTT	CASSFRNRDTGELFF
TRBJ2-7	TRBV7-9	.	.	TGTGCCAGCAGCTTAATGGCAGGGAACTACGAGCAGTACTTC	CASSLMAGNYEQYF
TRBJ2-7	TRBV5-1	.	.	TGCGCCAGCAGCCCCGGGAGTGGGCCCCTCTACGAGCAGTACTTC	CASSPGSGPLYEQYF
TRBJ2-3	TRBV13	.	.	TGTGCCAGCAGCCCCGGAGGGGGCAGGGGCACAGATACGCAGTATTTT	CASSPGGGRGTDTQYF
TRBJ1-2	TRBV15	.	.	TGTGCCACCAGTTTAGGGGGGGGCTATGGCTACACCTTC	CATSLGGGYGYTF
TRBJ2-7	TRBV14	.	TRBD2	TGTGCCAGCAGCCAAGGACTAGCGGGGGATGAATACTTC	CASSQGLAGDEYF
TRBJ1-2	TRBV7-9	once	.	TGTGCCAGCGAAAGCAGGGCTGGCTACACCTTC	CASESRAGYTF
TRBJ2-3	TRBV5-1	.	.	TGCGCCAGCAAATGGGGGCGTCTTACCCCCACAGATACGCAGTATTTT	CASKWGRLTPTDTQYF
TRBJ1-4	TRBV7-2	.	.	TGTGCCAGCAGCTTAGCCGGGGGGGGGCGGAATGAAAAACTGTTTTTT	CASSLAGGGRNEKLFF
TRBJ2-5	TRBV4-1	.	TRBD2	TGCGCCAGCAGCCCCCGTCCGGGACTAGCGGGAGAGGAGGGTGAAGAGACCCAGTACTTC	CASSPRPGLAGEEGEETQYF
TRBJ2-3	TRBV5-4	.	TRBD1	TGTGCCAGCAATCCTCAGGGGGCTCAGGCAGATACGCAGTATTTT	CASNPQGAQADTQYF
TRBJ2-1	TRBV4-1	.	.	TGCGCCAGCAGCCGCGACAGGTTAGACAATGAGCAGTTCTTC	CASSRDRLDNEQFF
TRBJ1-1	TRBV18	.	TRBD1	TGTGCCAGCTCACTGAGACAGGGAGGGACTGAAGCTTTCTTT	CASSLRQGGTEAFF
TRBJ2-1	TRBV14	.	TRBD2	TGTGCCAGCAGCCCCCAACTAGCGGGGGGCTACAATGAGCAGTTCTTC	CASSPQLAGGYNEQFF
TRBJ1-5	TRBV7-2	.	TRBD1	TGTGCCAGCAGCATGACCTGGGACAGGGGCAATCAGCCCCAGCATTTT	CASSMTWDRGNQPQHF
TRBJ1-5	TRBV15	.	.	TGTGCCACCAGCAGAGCCCACGATCCCCAGCATTTT	CATSRAHDPQHF
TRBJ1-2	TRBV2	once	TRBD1	TGTGCCAGCAGGTACGATGGACAGGCGGTCGGCTACACCTTC	CASRYDGQAVGYTF
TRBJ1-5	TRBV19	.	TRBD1	TGTGCCAGTAGTGCGGACAGGGGAAACAATCAGCCCCAGCATTTT	CASSADRGNNQPQHF
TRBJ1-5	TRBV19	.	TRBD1	TGTGCCAGTAGTATAAGGGGACAGGGAGCATATAGCAATCAGCCCCAGCATTTT	CASSIRGQGAYSNQPQHF
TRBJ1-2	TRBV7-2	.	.	TGTGCCAGCAGCTTTGCGCCGGAGCTCTATGGCTACACCTTC	CASSFAPELYGYTF
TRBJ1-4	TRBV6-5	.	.	TGTGCCAGCAGTTCCCCATCGCCGACCAATGAAAAACTGTTTTTT	CASSSPSPTNEKLFF
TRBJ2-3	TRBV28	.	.	TGTGCCAGCAGTTTCACGGTTTCCACAGATACGCAGTATTTT	CASSFTVSTDTQYF
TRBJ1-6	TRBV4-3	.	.	TGCGCCAGCAGCCAAGATCGCAGGAGCTCCTATAATTCACCCCTCCACTTT	CASSQDRRSSYNSPLHF
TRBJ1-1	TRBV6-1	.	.	TGTGCCAGCAGCGACACCATCATGAACACTGAAGCTTTCTTT	CASSDTIMNTEAFF
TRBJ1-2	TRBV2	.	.	TGTGCCAGCAGTGAAGGAGGGAACAGGGTGGGCGGCTACACCTTC	CASSEGGNRVGGYTF
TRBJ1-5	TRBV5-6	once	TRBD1	TGTGCCAGCAGCCGTGGGACAGGCCCCAATCAGCCCCAGCATTTT	CASSRGTGPNQPQHF
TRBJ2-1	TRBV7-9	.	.	TGTGCCAGCAGCCCGAAGGTACGGTACGGGAATGAGCAGTTCTTC	CASSPKVRYGNEQFF
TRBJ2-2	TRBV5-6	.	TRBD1	TGTGCCAGCAGGGGACAGGGCTACACCGGGGAGCTGTTTTTT	CASRGQGYTGELFF
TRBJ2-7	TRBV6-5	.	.	TGTGCCAGCAGGCGGGACACCACAACCTACGAGCAGTACTTC	CASRRDTTTYEQYF
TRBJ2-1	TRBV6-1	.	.	TGTGCCAGCGCAATGGGCTATGAGCAGTTCTTC	CASAMGYEQFF
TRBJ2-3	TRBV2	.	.	TGTGCCAGCAGTCTGATTACAGATACGCAGTATTTT	CASSLITDTQYF